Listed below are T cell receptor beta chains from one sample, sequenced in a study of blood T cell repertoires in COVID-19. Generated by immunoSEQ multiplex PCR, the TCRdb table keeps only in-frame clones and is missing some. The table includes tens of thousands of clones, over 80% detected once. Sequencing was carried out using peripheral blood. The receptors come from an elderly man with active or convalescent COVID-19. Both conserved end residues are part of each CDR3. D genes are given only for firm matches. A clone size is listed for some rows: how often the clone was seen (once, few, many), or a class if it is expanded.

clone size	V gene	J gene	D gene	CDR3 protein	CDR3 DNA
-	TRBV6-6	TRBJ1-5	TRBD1	CASSPDRGRQPQHF	TGTGCCAGCAGCCCTGACAGGGGACGTCAGCCCCAGCATTTT
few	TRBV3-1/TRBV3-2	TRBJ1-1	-	CASSQGVGTRAFF	TGTGCCAGCAGCCAAGGCGTAGGGACTAGGGCTTTCTTT
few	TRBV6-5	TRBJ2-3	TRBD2	CASRWGGSTDTQYF	TGTGCCAGCAGATGGGGAGGGAGCACAGATACGCAGTATTTT
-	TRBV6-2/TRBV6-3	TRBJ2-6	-	CASSYVSGANVLTF	TGTGCCAGCAGTTACGTATCTGGGGCCAACGTCCTGACTTTC
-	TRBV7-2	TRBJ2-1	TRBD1	CASSPTRGQGTYNEQFF	TGTGCCAGCAGCCCGACACGTGGACAGGGAACCTACAATGAGCAGTTCTTC
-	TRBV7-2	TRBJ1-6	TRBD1	CASSLDRGYNSPLHF	TGTGCCAGCAGCTTAGACAGGGGGTATAATTCACCCCTCCACTTT
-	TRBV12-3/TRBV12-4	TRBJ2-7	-	CASSLRVLYEQYF	TGTGCCAGCAGTTTGAGGGTATTATACGAGCAGTACTTC
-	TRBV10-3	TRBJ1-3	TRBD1	CAISPLGTRTGGAGGGNTIYF	TGTGCCATCAGTCCCTTGGGAACTCGGACAGGGGGCGCGGGAGGTGGAAACACCATATATTTT
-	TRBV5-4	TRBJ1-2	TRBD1	CASSLPGQGAGGYTF	TGTGCCAGCAGCCTCCCCGGACAGGGGGCTGGGGGCTACACCTTC
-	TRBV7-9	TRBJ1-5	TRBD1	CASSHHGTGDNQPQHF	TGTGCCAGCAGCCACCACGGGACAGGGGACAATCAGCCCCAGCATTTT
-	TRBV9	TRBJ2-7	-	CASSSPGVDEQYF	TGTGCCAGCAGCTCTCCCGGGGTCGACGAGCAGTACTTC
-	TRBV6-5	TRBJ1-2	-	CASSWVPGGYTF	TGTGCCAGCAGTTGGGTCCCGGGGGGCTACACCTTC
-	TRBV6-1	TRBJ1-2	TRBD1	CASSGPGQGARVYGYTF	TGTGCCAGCAGTGGACCGGGACAGGGGGCGAGAGTGTATGGCTACACCTTC
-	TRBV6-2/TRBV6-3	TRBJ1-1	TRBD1	CASSSPDRGPNTEAFF	TGTGCCAGCAGTTCCCCAGACAGGGGGCCGAACACTGAAGCTTTCTTT
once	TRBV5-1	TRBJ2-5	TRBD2	CASSPGTSGGETQYF	TGCGCCAGCAGCCCGGGGACTAGCGGGGGAGAGACCCAGTACTTC
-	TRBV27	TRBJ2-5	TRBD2	CASRRSGIQETQYF	TGTGCCAGCAGGCGTAGCGGGATCCAAGAGACCCAGTACTTC